Sequencing of this T cell receptor beta chain was carried out in a study of T cell repertoires and HLA-DP antigens. Study information: Pre-culture CD4+ samples used around 1,100 ng DNA versus 200 to 250 ng for CD137+CD4+ sorts.

A single count supports this clone. What it binds is unknown. TCRdb's copy holds only in-frame clones and misses some; the assay was immunoSEQ multiplex PCR. The table includes about 120,000 clones, 92% detected once. The TCR sequence derives from a woman under 30 in good health and CMV-seronegative. Material: CD4+ T cells from PBMCs.

In DNA form, the CDR3 reads TGTGCCAGCAGTCTCTGTTGTGGACAAAGTCGGGCCAACGTCCTGACTTTC. Encoded protein: CASSLCCGQSRANVLTF. This chain links TRBV25-1 with TRBJ2-6; possibly TRBD1 for D (5 bases). The germline gives CDR1 MGHDK, CDR2 SYGVNS. The CDR3 loop spans 17 amino acids. The V end lost 5 bases, the J end lost 5 bases, and 19 bases lay between the germline ends.